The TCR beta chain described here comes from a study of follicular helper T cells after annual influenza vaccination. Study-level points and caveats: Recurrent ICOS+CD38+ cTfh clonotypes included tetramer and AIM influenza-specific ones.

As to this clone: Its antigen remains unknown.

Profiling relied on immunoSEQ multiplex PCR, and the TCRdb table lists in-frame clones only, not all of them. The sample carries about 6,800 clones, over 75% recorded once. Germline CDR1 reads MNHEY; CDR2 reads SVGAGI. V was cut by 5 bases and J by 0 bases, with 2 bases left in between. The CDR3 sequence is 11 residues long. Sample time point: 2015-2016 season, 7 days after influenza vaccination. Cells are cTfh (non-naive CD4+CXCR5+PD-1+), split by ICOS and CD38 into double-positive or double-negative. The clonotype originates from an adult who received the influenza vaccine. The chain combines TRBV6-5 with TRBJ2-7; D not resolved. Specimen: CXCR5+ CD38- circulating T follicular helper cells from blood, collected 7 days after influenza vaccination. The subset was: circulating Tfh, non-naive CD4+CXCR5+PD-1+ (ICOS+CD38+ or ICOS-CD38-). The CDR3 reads CASSPSYEQYF. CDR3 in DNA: TGTGCCAGCAGTCCCTCCTACGAGCAGTACTTC.